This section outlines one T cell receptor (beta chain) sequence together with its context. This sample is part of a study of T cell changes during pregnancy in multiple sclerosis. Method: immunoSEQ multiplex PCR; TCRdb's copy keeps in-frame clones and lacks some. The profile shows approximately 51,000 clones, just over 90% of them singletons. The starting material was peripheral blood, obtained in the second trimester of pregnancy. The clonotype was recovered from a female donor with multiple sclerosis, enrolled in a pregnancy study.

The CDR3 spells CASSRPSGNNEQFF. DNA of the CDR3: TGCGCCAGCAGCCGTCCTAGCGGCAACAATGAGCAGTTCTTC. V is TRBV5-1 and J is TRBJ2-1, with 7 nucleotides matching TRBD2. This CDR3 comprises 14 residues. Germline V CDR1 and CDR2: SGHRS, YFSETQ. Trimming cost V 4 bases and J 5 bases; bases outside gene matches: 6. Complete variable domain (other parts from reference TRBV5-1 and TRBJ2-1): KAGVTQTPRYLIKTRGQQVTLSCSPISGHRSVSWYQQTPGQGLQFLFEYFSETQRNKGNFPGRFSGRQFSNSRSEMNVSTLELGDSALYLCASSRPSGNNEQFFGPGTRLTVL.